The TCR beta chain under discussion was sequenced for a study of blood T cell repertoires in COVID-19. Study-wide context: Collection of acute and convalescent COVID-19 samples took place in the United States, Italy and Spain. Sources were T cells, B-cell-depleted T cells, or PBMCs; the material itself was cDNA or gDNA.

CDR1 and CDR2 (germline): SNHLY, FYNNEI. CDR3 size: 14 residues. Germline trimming cut 6 bases from V and 2 bases from J; bases unmatched to any gene: 4. How the authors handled the data: The authors estimated nucleated cell counts from reference gene primer amplification. Sequenced by immunoSEQ multiplex PCR; TCRdb stores in-frame clones only, minus some. V and J calls plus clone size are reproduced from that table; the DNA served to infer D and trimming. The data show 30,000 or so clones, approximately 86% seen once. The V call is TRBV2, the J call TRBJ1-3, with 7 bases aligning to TRBD1. This receptor was obtained from a woman over 75 with active or convalescent COVID-19. The sequenced sample was peripheral blood. DNA for the CDR3: TGTGCCAGCAGCGAAAGGGGGCCTGGAAACACCATATATTTT. The encoded protein is CASSERGPGNTIYF.